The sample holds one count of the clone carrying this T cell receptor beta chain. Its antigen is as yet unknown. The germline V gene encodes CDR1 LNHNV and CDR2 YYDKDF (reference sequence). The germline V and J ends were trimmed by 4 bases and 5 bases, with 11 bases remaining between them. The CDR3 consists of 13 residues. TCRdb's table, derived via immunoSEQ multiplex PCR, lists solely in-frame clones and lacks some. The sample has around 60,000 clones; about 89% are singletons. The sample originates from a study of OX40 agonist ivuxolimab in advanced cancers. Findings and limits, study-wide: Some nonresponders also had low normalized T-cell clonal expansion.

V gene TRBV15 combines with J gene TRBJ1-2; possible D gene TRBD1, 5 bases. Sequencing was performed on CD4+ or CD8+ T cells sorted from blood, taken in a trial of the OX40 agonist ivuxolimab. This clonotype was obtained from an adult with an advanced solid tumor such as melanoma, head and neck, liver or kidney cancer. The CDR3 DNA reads TGTGCCACCAGCATCCAGCGGGGGTATGGCTACACCTTC. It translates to CATSIQRGYGYTF. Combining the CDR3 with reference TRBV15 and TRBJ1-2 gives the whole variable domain DAMVIQNPRYQVTQFGKPVTLSCSQTLNHNVMYWYQQKSSQAPKLLFHYYDKDFNNEADTPDNFQSRRPNTSFCFLDIRSPGLGDTAMYLCATSIQRGYGYTFGSGTRLTVV.